This TCR beta chain was profiled in a study of cytomegalovirus exposure and HLA in healthy donors. Findings of the study overall: Specific recognition of CMV antigens was confirmed in vitro for three chains (all CMV-associated). Both high specificity and high sensitivity reportedly marked the classifier's diagnosis of cytomegalovirus status.

Measured with immunoSEQ multiplex PCR; TCRdb has only the in-frame clones, and not every one. The sample contains under 200,000 clones, roughly 77% of which appear only once. With respect to this clone: The target antigen is unknown.

The donors were in the approximately 120-subject validation cohort, distinct from the roughly 720-subject first cohort. This CDR3 spans 17 amino acids. With V trimmed by 0 bases and J by 10 bases, 17 bases remained unmatched. Germline V gives CDR1 SGDLS, CDR2 YYNGEE. The clonotype comes from a woman aged 25 to 39 in good health and CMV-seronegative. What was sequenced was PBMCs. The chain carries TRBV9 and TRBJ2-3; TRBD2 agrees at 7 bases. The CDR3 DNA follows: TGTGCCAGCAGCGTAGCTTCGTCGAGCGGGAATGGTCAGGCGCAGTATTTT. Amino acids: CASSVASSSGNGQAQYF.